Listed here are 31 T cell receptor beta chains from one sample, sequenced in a study of CD8 T cells in Susac syndrome. Random hexamers were used to reverse transcribe roughly 0.5 to 1 ug of RNA. MiXCR, run by TCRdb on the immunoSEQ multiplex PCR reads, gives a single entry per CDR3 protein. The table lists about 430,000 distinct CDR3 sequences, approximately 85% of them singletons. Sequences were obtained from CD8+ T cells from PBMCs. The source is a human donor with multiple sclerosis.

The CDR3 nucleotides are TGTGCCAGCAGTGAACCAGGGGCGGATGAAGCTTTCTTT. It encodes CASSEPGADEAFF. The rearrangement uses TRBV2 and TRBJ1-1; a weak D match, TRBD1 (6 bases). This CDR3 is 13 amino acids long. Trimming removed 2 bases at V and 7 bases at J, with 11 bases between. Germline V gene lookup returns CDR1 SNHLY and CDR2 FYNNEI. Together with reference TRBV2 and TRBJ1-1, the CDR3 gives the full variable domain: EPEVTQTPSHQVTQMGQEVILRCVPISNHLYFYWYRQILGQKVEFLVSFYNNEISEKSEIFDDQFSVERPDGSNFTLKIRSTKLEDSAMYFCASSEPGADEAFFGQGTRLTVV.

The V and J genes are TRBV14 and TRBJ2-1; 10 nucleotides line up with TRBD1. V shed 4 bases and J 9 bases; nucleotides not matched to a gene: 9. The germline CDR1 and CDR2 sequences are SGHDN and FVKESK. The CDR3 is made up of 15 amino acids. The CDR3: CASSLVPGQGSEQFF. The CDR3 nucleotides are TGTGCCAGCAGCCTCGTCCCGGGACAGGGGAGTGAGCAGTTCTTC.

This clonotype was seen many times. The rearrangement joins TRBV7-9 to TRBJ2-7; possibly TRBD2 for D (5 bases). V lost 5 bases, J lost 0 bases, and 8 bases lay in between. The length of the CDR3 is 13 residues. Germline V gives CDR1 SEHNR, CDR2 FQNEAQ (reference sequence). CDR3 in amino acids: CASSARDSYEQYF. In DNA form, the CDR3 reads TGTGCCAGCAGCGCCCGGGACTCCTACGAGCAGTACTTC.

The chain employs TRBV6-5 and TRBJ2-3, with 10 bases aligning to TRBD2. The V gene's germline CDR1 is MNHEY and CDR2 SVGAGI. V shed 2 bases and J 4 bases; nucleotides not matched to a gene: 6. The length of the CDR3 is 16 residues. DNA of the CDR3: TGTGCCAGCAGTTACCGCGCTAGCGGGAGTGCAGATACGCAGTATTTT. It specifies CASSYRASGSADTQYF.

V usage is TRBV7-9 and J usage is TRBJ2-1; 8 bases are shared with TRBD2. CDR1 SEHNR and CDR2 FQNEAQ come from the germline V gene (reference sequence). Trimming removed 7 bases from V and 4 bases from J; junction bases left unmatched: 12. This CDR3 spans 16 amino acids. CDR3: CASTSPSGGFYNEQFF. In DNA form, the CDR3 reads TGTGCCAGCACCTCCCCCAGCGGGGGCTTTTACAATGAGCAGTTCTTC.

This clonotype was counted a few times. The rearrangement uses TRBV6-1 and TRBJ1-5, with TRBD1 as a possible D gene (5 bases). Germline V gene lookup returns CDR1 MNHNS and CDR2 SASEGT. Deletions cut 5 bases from V and 5 bases from J, with 13 bases between. The CDR3 is 14 amino acids. CDR3 sequence: CASSIISGDQPQHF. The DNA for the CDR3 is TGTGCCAGCAGTATAATATCGGGGGATCAGCCCCAGCATTTT.

The chain combines TRBV29-1 with TRBJ1-1; weak D call: TRBD1 (5 bases). The V and J ends lost 0 bases and 4 bases respectively, with 9 bases between them. This CDR3 contains 13 residues. Germline V gene lookup returns CDR1 SQVTM and CDR2 ANQGSEA. The CDR3 coding sequence is TGCAGCGTTGAAGATCACGGGGGCACTGAAGCTTTCTTT. Its translation is CSVEDHGGTEAFF.

J is TRBJ1-1 and V is TRBV19; D gene ambiguous. Germline V gene lookup returns CDR1 LNHDA and CDR2 SQIVND (reference sequence). This CDR3 is 14 amino acids long. V lost 7 bases and J lost 1, with 13 bases in between. The CDR3 coding sequence is TGTGCCAGTACTATTGGCAGCACGAACACTGAAGCTTTCTTT. Translating gives CASTIGSTNTEAFF.

The chain couples TRBV2 to TRBJ1-4; tentative D call: TRBD1 (5 bases). This CDR3 comprises 15 residues. V lost 3 bases, J lost 4 bases, and 12 bases lay in between. CDR1 is SNHLY, CDR2 FYNNEI, per germline. The DNA of the CDR3 is TGTGCCAGCAGTGAGAGACAGACAGTTAATGAAAAACTGTTTTTT. Amino acid sequence: CASSERQTVNEKLFF.

The chain combines TRBV6-1 with TRBJ1-6; 11 nucleotides line up with TRBD1. The V gene's germline CDR1 is MNHNS and CDR2 SASEGT. The CDR3 contains 18 residues. With V trimmed by 4 bases and J by 1 base, 6 bases remained unmatched. The CDR3 region has the DNA TGTGCCAGCAGTGGCGGACAGGGGGCGATATCCTATAATTCACCCCTCCACTTT. Protein: CASSGGQGAISYNSPLHF.

The chain carries TRBV29-1 and TRBJ1-1, with TRBD1 matching 7 bases. This CDR3 has 12 amino acids. CDR1 SQVTM and CDR2 ANQGSEA come from the germline V gene. With 4 bases clipped from V and 6 bases from J, the junction kept 5 bases outside the gene matches. This chain's CDR3 is CSVGQGMAEAFF. The CDR3 DNA reads TGCAGCGTTGGACAGGGTATGGCTGAAGCTTTCTTT.

The chain links TRBV6-5 to TRBJ2-1; 10 bases align to TRBD2. The CDR3 covers 15 residues. Germline V gene lookup returns CDR1 MNHEY and CDR2 SVGAGI. V gave up 5 bases and J gave up 5 bases; unmatched junction bases: 6. This CDR3 is CASSLGTSDDNEQFF. The CDR3 DNA is TGTGCCAGCAGTCTGGGGACTAGCGACGACAATGAGCAGTTCTTC.

This clonotype is a singleton in its sample. The gene calls are TRBV28 and TRBJ2-3, with D maybe TRBD2 (6 bases). V lost 5 bases to trimming and J lost 4 bases, with 13 bases between them. Germline loops: CDR1 MDHEN, CDR2 SYDVKM. The CDR3 has 14 residues. The CDR3 DNA reads TGTGCCAGCAGTGTCTTAGCGGATTCAGATACGCAGTATTTT. Translation gives CASSVLADSDTQYF.

CDR3 residues: CASSDGTDQLETQYF. CDR3 coding DNA: TGCGCCAGCAGCGATGGGACAGACCAACTAGAGACCCAGTACTTC. V is TRBV5-1 and J is TRBJ2-5, with 7 bases aligning to TRBD1. Germline CDR1 SGHRS, CDR2 YFSETQ. This CDR3 comprises 15 residues. V lost 4 bases, J lost 4 bases, and 10 bases stayed unmatched.

Only one count was recorded for this clonotype. This chain joins TRBV24-1 and TRBJ2-2; D is perhaps TRBD2 (5 bases). V shed 2 bases and J shed 6 bases, with 6 bases lying between them. Germline CDR1 and CDR2: KGHDR and SFDVKD. The CDR3 totals 13 residues. The chain's CDR3 is CATSDSGSGELFF. The CDR3 region has the DNA TGTGCCACCAGTGATTCGGGGTCCGGGGAGCTGTTTTTT.

This chain uses TRBV20-1 with TRBJ2-2; 7 bases align to TRBD1. Trimming removed 0 bases from V and 1 base from J; junction bases left unmatched: 2. The CDR3 runs 15 residues. Germline-derived CDR1 and CDR2 are DFQATT and SNEGSKA (reference sequence). This chain's CDR3 is CSARDQGENTGELFF. CDR3 bases: TGCAGTGCTAGAGATCAGGGGGAGAACACCGGGGAGCTGTTTTTT.

This rearrangement joins TRBV7-9 to TRBJ2-7; D assignment may be TRBD1 or TRBD2 (5 bases each). This CDR3 region has 15 residues. Trimming took 3 bases from V and 3 from J, leaving 15 bases between them. Germline V gene lookup returns CDR1 SEHNR and CDR2 FQNEAQ (reference sequence). The CDR3 loop is CASSFDTGGFYEQYF. The CDR3 DNA reads TGTGCCAGCAGCTTTGATACTGGGGGATTCTACGAGCAGTACTTC.

A few counts support this clonotype. The rearrangement joins TRBV27 to TRBJ1-1; TRBD1 matches 7 bases. The CDR3 length is 14 residues. V shed 2 bases, J shed 2 bases, and the junction held 2 bases outside the gene matches. The germline gives CDR1 MNHEY, CDR2 SMNVEV (reference sequence). CDR3 loop: CASSLNRGNTEAFF. In DNA form, the CDR3 reads TGTGCCAGCAGTTTAAACAGGGGTAACACTGAAGCTTTCTTT.

The chain carries TRBV3-1 and TRBJ2-7; TRBD2 is a possible D gene (5 bases). The germline V and J ends were trimmed by 0 bases and 2 bases, with 14 bases remaining between them. Germline loops: CDR1 LGHDT, CDR2 YNNKEL (reference sequence). The CDR3 contains 16 residues. The CDR3 DNA sequence: TGTGCCAGCAGCCAAGATGAGGAGGCATCGACCTACGAGCAGTACTTC. Its protein product is CASSQDEEASTYEQYF.

DNA of the CDR3: TGTGCCAGCAGTACGTGGGGGACAGATAGGGACTACGAGCAGTACTTC. It is translated as CASSTWGTDRDYEQYF. The chain couples TRBV28 to TRBJ2-7; 7 bases agree with TRBD1. The germline CDR1 and CDR2 sequences are MDHEN and SYDVKM. CDR3 length: 16 amino acids. V lost 5 bases to trimming and J lost 3 bases; unmatched junction nucleotides: 13.

This clonotype was picked up a small number of times. This chain uses TRBV4-1 with TRBJ1-5, with TRBD1 as a possible D gene (6 bases). Trimming pared 0 bases from V and 6 bases from J, leaving 12 bases between. The germline gives CDR1 MGHRA, CDR2 YSYEKL. The CDR3 spans 15 residues. Written as DNA, the CDR3 is TGCGCCAGCAGCCAAGAAGGGGTACAGGGTCAGCCCCAGCATTTT. This translates into CASSQEGVQGQPQHF.

This chain links TRBV28 with TRBJ1-5; tentatively, D is TRBD1 (5 bases). Germline CDR1 and CDR2: MDHEN and SYDVKM. V was trimmed by 3 bases and J by 0 bases, leaving 9 bases between them. CDR3 length: 15 amino acids. The DNA for the CDR3 is TGTGCCAGCAGTTTGTTAGGGGTTAGCAATCAGCCCCAGCATTTT. This translates into CASSLLGVSNQPQHF.

This chain joins TRBV7-9 and TRBJ1-2; the D is unclear. CDR1 is SEHNR and CDR2 is FQNEAQ in the germline V gene (reference sequence). The CDR3 totals 15 residues. Trimming took 8 bases from V and 0 from J, leaving 16 bases between them. CDR3 DNA sequence: TGTGCCAGCGGTGGATGGGCGGCAACTAACTATGGCTACACCTTC. Residues: CASGGWAATNYGYTF.

V usage is TRBV30 and J usage is TRBJ2-7, with D unclear. The CDR3 length is 12 residues. In germline, CDR1 is GTSNPN, CDR2 SVGIG (reference sequence). Trimming removed 2 bases from V and 0 bases from J, with 5 bases in between. CDR3: CAWSHPSYEQYF. CDR3 bases: TGTGCCTGGAGTCACCCCTCCTACGAGCAGTACTTC. The full variable domain, rest sourced from reference TRBV30 and TRBJ2-7, is SQTIHQWPATLVQPVGSPLSLECTVEGTSNPNLYWYRQAAGRGLQLLFYSVGIGQISSEVPQNLSASRPQDRQFILSSKKLLLSDSGFYLCAWSHPSYEQYFGPGTRLTVT.

J is TRBJ1-5 and V is TRBV6-6; D gene unclear. The germline gives CDR1 MNHNY, CDR2 SVGAGI (reference sequence). V lost 6 bases and J 2 bases, leaving 11 bases between the germline ends. The length of the CDR3 is 14 residues. In DNA, the CDR3 is TGTGCCAGCAGCTTCTCATTCGGCAATCAGCCCCAGCATTTT. Translated: CASSFSFGNQPQHF.

The rearrangement links TRBV27 to TRBJ1-2; no definite D call. Between the trimmed V and J ends, which lost 0 bases and 6 bases, there was a span of 17 bases. The CDR3 extends over 16 amino acids. Germline V CDR1 and CDR2: MNHEY, SMNVEV (reference sequence). DNA of the CDR3: TGTGCCAGCAGTTTATCCGGTGGGAGCAAGGAGGATGGCTACACCTTC. Its protein is CASSLSGGSKEDGYTF.

This sequence joins TRBV12-2 and TRBJ1-2; the D call in the table, TRBD1, was not verified against the DNA. TRBV12-2 is tagged as a pseudogene. This CDR3 comprises 16 residues. CDR3 bases: TGTGCAAGTCGCTTATCTCAGACAGGGGGCCAGAATGGCTACACCTTC. Translation: CASRLSQTGGQNGYTF.

The chain carries TRBV5-5 and TRBJ2-3; TRBD1 matches 10 bases. With 2 bases clipped from V and 2 bases from J, the junction kept 5 bases outside the gene matches. This CDR3 has 16 residues. Per germline, CDR1 SGHKS and CDR2 YYEKEE (reference sequence). The CDR3, as DNA: TGTGCCAGCAGCTTTGGACAGGGGGTGTACACAGATACGCAGTATTTT. This sequence encodes CASSFGQGVYTDTQYF.

The chain has TRBV4-1 and TRBJ1-4, with D possibly TRBD1 on 5 matching bases. Trimming stripped 0 bases from V and 8 bases from J, with 13 bases between. CDR1 MGHRA and CDR2 YSYEKL come from the germline V gene. The CDR3 contains 15 residues. The CDR3: CASSQDRGGGEKLFF. CDR3 DNA sequence: TGCGCCAGCAGCCAAGATCGGGGCGGCGGGGAAAAACTGTTTTTT.

The sample holds one count of this clonotype. The V gene is TRBV30, the J gene TRBJ1-2; unclear D gene. The CDR3 is 16 residues long. Germline assignment: CDR1 GTSNPN and CDR2 SVGIG (reference sequence). The V end was cut by 1 base, the J end by 4 bases, with 19 bases between. In DNA form, the CDR3 reads TGTGCCTGGAGTGAGTCCGGGTCCCTCACATTCTATGGCTACACCTTC. It specifies CAWSESGSLTFYGYTF.

The rearrangement uses TRBV19 and TRBJ1-1, with D hard to call. V was pared by 8 bases and J by 1 base, with 11 bases between. The CDR3 totals 13 residues. Germline V gene lookup returns CDR1 LNHDA and CDR2 SQIVND (reference sequence). This chain's CDR3 is CASCLLENTEAFF. CDR3 nucleotides: TGTGCCAGTTGTCTGCTGGAGAACACTGAAGCTTTCTTT.